Listed below are T cell receptor beta chains from one sample, sequenced in a study of blood T cell repertoires in COVID-19. Clones were read by immunoSEQ multiplex PCR, and TCRdb kept only the in-frame ones, dropping some. The repertoire consists of about 190,000 clones, with approximately 79% occurring once and the leading ten covering 26%. The specimen was peripheral blood. These receptors came from a woman in her seventies with acute or convalescent COVID-19. Both conserved end residues are part of each CDR3. The D gene is left open where the match is weak. The size of a clone is reported for some rows only, either as once, few or many, or as a class for expanded clones.

.,15,TRBJ2-7,TRBD1,TRBV7-2,CASSLRGGQFYEQYF,TGTGCCAGCAGCTTAAGAGGGGGCCAGTTCTACGAGCAGTACTTC
.,17,TRBJ2-1,.,TRBV12-2,CASRLGASGRVYNEQFF,TGTGCAAGTCGCCTGGGGGCTAGCGGGAGAGTATACAATGAGCAGTTCTTC
.,16,TRBJ2-1,.,TRBV5-5,CASSLVGVAPYNEQFF,TGTGCCAGCAGCTTGGTGGGAGTAGCGCCATACAATGAGCAGTTCTTC
.,14,TRBJ1-5,.,TRBV19,CASSAGLSNQPQHF,TGTGCCAGTAGTGCAGGCCTTAGCAATCAGCCCCAGCATTTT
.,14,TRBJ2-1,.,TRBV5-1,CASSLKGFNDEQFF,TGCGCCAGCAGCTTGAAGGGGTTTAATGATGAGCAGTTCTTC
.,15,TRBJ1-1,TRBD1,TRBV5-6,CASSLYWTGRTEAFF,TGTGCCAGCAGCTTATATTGGACAGGGAGGACTGAAGCTTTCTTT
.,14,TRBJ1-6,TRBD1,TRBV13,CASSFRQGPSPLHF,TGTGCCAGCAGCTTTAGACAGGGGCCTTCACCCCTCCACTTT
.,15,TRBJ2-2,TRBD2,TRBV5-6,CASSLVQRGTGELFF,TGTGCCAGCAGCTTGGTACAGCGGGGGACCGGGGAGCTGTTTTTT
.,17,TRBJ1-2,.,TRBV9,CASSVDGGRPPNYGYTF,TGTGCCAGCAGCGTAGATGGTGGGCGTCCACCTAACTATGGCTACACCTTC
.,14,TRBJ2-3,.,TRBV7-2,CASSFAQSTDTQYF,TGTGCCAGCAGCTTCGCCCAGAGCACAGATACGCAGTATTTT
.,15,TRBJ2-2,TRBD2,TRBV9,CASSLGLAGAGELFF,TGTGCCAGCAGCTTGGGACTAGCGGGAGCCGGGGAGCTGTTTTTT
.,13,TRBJ1-2,.,TRBV18,CASSGQGTDGYTF,TGTGCCAGCTCCGGGCAGGGGACGGATGGCTACACCTTC
once,14,TRBJ1-2,.,TRBV7-2,CASSQSQGRYGYTF,TGTGCCAGCAGCCAATCACAGGGTCGCTATGGCTACACCTTC
.,17,TRBJ2-3,.,TRBV21-1,CASSKGDFDPSTDTQYF,TGTGCCAGCAGCAAAGGGGACTTCGACCCTAGCACAGATACGCAGTATTTT
.,13,TRBJ2-7,TRBD1,TRBV12-3/TRBV12-4,CASRPGQGNEQYF,TGTGCCAGCAGGCCGGGACAGGGGAACGAGCAGTACTTC
few,15,TRBJ2-5,TRBD2,TRBV28,CASSLAGGPKETQYF,TGTGCCAGCAGTTTAGCGGGAGGGCCAAAAGAGACCCAGTACTTC
once,14,TRBJ1-4,.,TRBV9,CASSRSGASEKLFF,TGTGCCAGCAGCCGCTCAGGGGCGAGTGAAAAACTGTTTTTT
.,13,TRBJ1-6,.,TRBV28,CASSFRYETPLHF,TGTGCCAGCAGTTTTCGATACGAGACACCCCTCCACTTT
.,17,TRBJ2-2,TRBD2,TRBV11-3,CASSPFSTSGITGELFF,TGTGCCAGCAGCCCGTTTTCGACTAGCGGGATAACCGGGGAGCTGTTTTTT
.,14,TRBJ2-1,TRBD2,TRBV5-1,CASRREGSYNEQFF,TGCGCCAGCCGGCGGGAGGGCTCCTACAATGAGCAGTTCTTC